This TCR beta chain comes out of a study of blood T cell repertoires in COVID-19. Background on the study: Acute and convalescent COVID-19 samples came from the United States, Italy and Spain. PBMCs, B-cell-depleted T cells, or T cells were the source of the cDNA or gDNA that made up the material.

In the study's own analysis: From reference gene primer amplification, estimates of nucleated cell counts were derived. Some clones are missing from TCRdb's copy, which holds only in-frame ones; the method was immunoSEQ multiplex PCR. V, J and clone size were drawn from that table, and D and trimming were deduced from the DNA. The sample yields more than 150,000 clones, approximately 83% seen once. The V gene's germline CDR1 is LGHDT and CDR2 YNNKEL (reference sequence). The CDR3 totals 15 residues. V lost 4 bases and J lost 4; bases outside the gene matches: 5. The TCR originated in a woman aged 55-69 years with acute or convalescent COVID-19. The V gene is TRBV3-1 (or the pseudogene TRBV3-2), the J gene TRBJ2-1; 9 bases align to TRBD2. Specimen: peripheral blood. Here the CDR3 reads CASSRGGGEYNEQFF. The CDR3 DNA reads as TGTGCCAGCAGCCGCGGCGGGGGGGAGTACAATGAGCAGTTCTTC.